Here is one TCR beta chain with its context. The second PCR ran about 6 to 11 cycles with a sample-barcoded 5' primer and J-beta primers. Each cDNA molecule received a tag from a template-switch adaptor that had 12 random nucleotides. TCRdb re-called the 5' RACE reads with MiXCR, one entry per CDR3 protein. Among around 1,700,000 distinct CDR3 sequences listed, about 28% were seen once. The data were obtained in a study of blood T cells in healthy people across ages. V lost 3 bases and J lost 0, with 12 bases in between. The CDR3 sequence is 15 residues long. Germline V gives CDR1 DFQATT, CDR2 SNEGSKA (reference sequence).

Source material: blood. This clonotype was sampled from a woman between 25 and 40 years old in good health. The chain uses TRBV20-1 and TRBJ1-5; D ambiguous. CDR3 in DNA: TGCAGTGCTAGTCGAGAAGGGTATAGCAATCAGCCCCAGCATTTT. It is translated as CSASREGYSNQPQHF.